This T cell receptor (beta chain) appears in the sequencing data of a study of control samples from healthy donors and cancer patients. TCRdb's table, derived via immunoSEQ multiplex PCR, lists solely in-frame clones and lacks some. This repertoire shows tens of thousands of clones, 70% to 90% found once; its top ten account for about 2.2%. The CDR3 is 15 residues long. V was clipped by 6 bases and J by 3 bases, with 14 bases between them. Per germline, CDR1 LNHDA and CDR2 SQIVND (reference sequence). The chain is built from TRBV19 and TRBJ2-2; D possibly corresponds to TRBD1 (6 bases). The sequenced sample consisted of PBMCs. The source is a woman aged 45-60 years with head and neck cancer. The CDR3 sequence is CASRAGTLDTGELFF. In DNA, the CDR3 is TGTGCCAGTAGGGCCGGGACACTAGACACCGGGGAGCTGTTTTTT.